This is a list of T cell receptor beta chains from one sample in a study of identical twins. Via MiXCR, TCRdb re-called the 5' RACE reads, giving one row per CDR3 protein. In the table there are some 500,000 distinct CDR3 sequences, approximately 15% of which are singletons. A further study also used this sample, focusing on yellow fever vaccine responses in identical twins.

The sequenced sample was CD4+ T cells sorted from blood. Source of these receptors: a young woman in good health. The CDR3 runs from the conserved cysteine through the conserved F or W. A D gene is named only where the DNA matches it firmly. Rows give clone size only sometimes, using once, few, many, or a class for an expanded clone.

j_call v_call clone_size d_call cdr3_nt cdr3_aa
TRBJ2-1 TRBV9 few TRBD2 TGTGCTTCGGGCGAGCGGGGGGGCGGAGGTGAGCAGTTCTTC CASGERGGGGEQFF
TRBJ2-4 TRBV6-5 many NA TGTGCCAGCAGTTCCGTCGGCCTCGGGAAAAACATTCAGTACTTC CASSSVGLGKNIQYF
TRBJ2-2 TRBV4-3 few NA TGCGCCAGCAGCGGAGGGGGACGGAACACCGGGGAGCTGTTTTTT CASSGGGRNTGELFF
TRBJ2-1 TRBV18 NA NA TGTGCCAGCTCACCCGTCGGTGAGCAGTTCTTC CASSPVGEQFF
TRBJ2-7 TRBV14 NA NA TGTGCCAGCAGCCAAGGTCCAGGAAAACCCTACGAGCAGTACTTC CASSQGPGKPYEQYF
TRBJ1-1 TRBV6-5 many TRBD1 TGTGCCAGCAGTTTCTCAGGGGGAAACACTGAAGCTTTCTTT CASSFSGGNTEAFF
TRBJ2-1 TRBV28 NA TRBD2 TGTGCCAGCAGTACGCCGGGGAGAGCGGGAGGGGGATTCTTC CASSTPGRAGGGFF
TRBJ2-7 TRBV29-1 NA NA TGCAGCGTTCATAGAGGGGACTCCTACGAGCAGTACTTC CSVHRGDSYEQYF
TRBJ2-2 TRBV6-2/TRBV6-3 NA NA TGTGCCAGCAGACTCCTCGGGGTCGCGGAGCTGTTTTTT CASRLLGVAELFF
TRBJ2-5 TRBV7-6 few TRBD1 TGTGCCAGCAGCCGTCAGGGACAGGGAGGAGAGACCCAGTACTTC CASSRQGQGGETQYF
TRBJ1-2 TRBV6-6 NA NA TGTGCCAGCAGTAGTACAGGGCTGTATGGCTACACCTTC CASSSTGLYGYTF
TRBJ2-7 TRBV4-3 NA NA TGCGCCAGCAGCCAAGATCAGCTCATCGGCTACGAGCAGTACTTC CASSQDQLIGYEQYF